These 3 T cell receptor beta chains originate from one sample sequenced in a study of blood T cell repertoires in COVID-19. Some clones are missing from TCRdb's copy, which holds only in-frame ones; the method was immunoSEQ multiplex PCR. The sample consists of about 120,000 clones, 80% to 85% of them appearing once. The specimen sequenced was PBMCs or T cells enriched from blood (not recorded which). The receptors come from a woman in her twenties or thirties who had recovered from COVID-19.

This chain connects TRBV15 to TRBJ2-1, with TRBD1 as a possible D gene (5 bases). Trimming took 0 bases from V and 6 from J, leaving 15 bases between them. There are 16 residues in the CDR3. Looked up from germline, CDR1 is LNHNV and CDR2 is YYDKDF (reference sequence). The CDR3 protein is CATSRDGLVRGNEQFF. CDR3 nucleotides: TGTGCCACCAGCAGAGATGGGCTAGTTAGGGGCAATGAGCAGTTCTTC.

V usage is TRBV18 and J usage is TRBJ2-5; tentatively, D is TRBD1 (5 bases). Germline CDR1 reads KGHSH; CDR2 reads LQKENI. Trimming left V 2 bases short and J 4 bases short, with 17 bases between. CDR3 length equals 16 residues. CDR3 coding DNA: TGTGCCAGCTCACCAGTGCAGGGCTCATCTTCAGAGACCCAGTACTTC. Amino acid sequence: CASSPVQGSSSETQYF.

The chain is built from TRBV2 and TRBJ2-5; D is perhaps TRBD1 (5 bases). Deletions cut 5 bases from V and 2 bases from J, with 15 bases between. CDR1 and CDR2 (germline): SNHLY, FYNNEI. The CDR3 has 15 residues. CDR3 sequence reads: CASSQSGHGQETQYF. The DNA of the CDR3 is TGTGCCAGCAGTCAATCCGGACACGGGCAAGAGACCCAGTACTTC.